This T cell receptor beta chain was sequenced in a study of T cell changes during pregnancy in multiple sclerosis. The repertoire was sequenced with immunoSEQ multiplex PCR; TCRdb's copy has only in-frame clones and lacks some. This sample has approximately 30,000 clones, with 90% found just once. The CDR3 loop spans 16 amino acids. V gave up 4 bases and J gave up 3 bases; unmatched junction bases: 8. CDR1 and CDR2 (germline): SGHDT, YYEEEE. This sequence joins TRBV5-6 and TRBJ2-1; 9 nucleotides agree with TRBD2. Sequences were derived from CD8+ T cells from peripheral blood mononuclear cells, sampled before pregnancy. The sequence came from a female donor with multiple sclerosis, enrolled in a pregnancy study. The CDR3 region has the DNA TGTGCCAGCAGCCCTCCCTCTAGCGGGGACTACAATGAGCAGTTCTTC. Translation: CASSPPSSGDYNEQFF.